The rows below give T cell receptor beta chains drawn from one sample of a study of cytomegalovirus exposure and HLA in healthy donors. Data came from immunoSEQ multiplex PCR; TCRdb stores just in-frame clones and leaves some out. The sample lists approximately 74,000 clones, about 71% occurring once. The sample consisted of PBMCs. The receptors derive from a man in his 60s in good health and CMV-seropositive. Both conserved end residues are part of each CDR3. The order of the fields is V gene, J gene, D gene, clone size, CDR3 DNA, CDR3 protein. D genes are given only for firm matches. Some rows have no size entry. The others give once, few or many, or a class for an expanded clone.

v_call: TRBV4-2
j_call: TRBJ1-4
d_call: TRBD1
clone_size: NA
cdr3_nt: TGTGCCAGCAGCCAGGACCCAGGGGGGATTGGGGAAAAACTGTTTTTT
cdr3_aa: CASSQDPGGIGEKLFF

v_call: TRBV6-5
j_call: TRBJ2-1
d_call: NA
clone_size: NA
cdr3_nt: TGTGCCAGCAGCCGTGGGACTTCCTACAATGAGCAGTTCTTC
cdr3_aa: CASSRGTSYNEQFF

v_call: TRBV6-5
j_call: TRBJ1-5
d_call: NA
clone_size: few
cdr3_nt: TGTGCCAGCAGATTGACAGATAATCAGCCCCAGCATTTT
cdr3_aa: CASRLTDNQPQHF

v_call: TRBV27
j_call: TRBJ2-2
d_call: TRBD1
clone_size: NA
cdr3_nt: TGTGCCAGCAGTCCCGGACAGGTCGGGGAGCTGTTTTTT
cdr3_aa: CASSPGQVGELFF

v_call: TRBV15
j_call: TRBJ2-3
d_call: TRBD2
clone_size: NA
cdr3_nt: TGTGCCACCAGCCCGGGGGGGTTTTCAGATACGCAGTATTTT
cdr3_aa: CATSPGGFSDTQYF

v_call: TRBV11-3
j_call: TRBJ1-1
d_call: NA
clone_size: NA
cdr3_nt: TGTGCCAGCAGCTTAGATGCAGGGGCCAAAGAAGCTTTCTTT
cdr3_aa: CASSLDAGAKEAFF

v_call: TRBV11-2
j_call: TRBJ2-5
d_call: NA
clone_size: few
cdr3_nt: TGTGCCAGCAGCCCGGACAATTTCGAGACCCAGTACTTC
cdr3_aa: CASSPDNFETQYF

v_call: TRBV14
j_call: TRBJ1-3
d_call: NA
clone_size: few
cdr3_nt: TGTGCCAGCAGCGACAGTTTCCACCCTGGAGTCACCATATATTTT
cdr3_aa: CASSDSFHPGVTIYF

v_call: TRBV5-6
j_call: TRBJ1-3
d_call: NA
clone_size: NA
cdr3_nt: TGTGCCAGCAGCTTGTGGGCCTTCTCTGGAAACACCATATATTTT
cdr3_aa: CASSLWAFSGNTIYF

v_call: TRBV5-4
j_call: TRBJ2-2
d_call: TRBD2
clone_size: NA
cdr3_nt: TGTGCCAGCAGCCCGTCTAGCGGGAATGCCGGGGAGCTGTTTTTT
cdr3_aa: CASSPSSGNAGELFF

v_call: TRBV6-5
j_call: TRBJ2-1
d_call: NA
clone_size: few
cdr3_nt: TGTGCCAGCACCCCAGGTCGGGGGTTGGGGAATGAGCAGTTCTTC
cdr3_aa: CASTPGRGLGNEQFF